These 14 T cell receptor beta chains originate from one sample sequenced in a study of blood T cell repertoires in COVID-19. Generated by immunoSEQ multiplex PCR, the TCRdb table keeps only in-frame clones and is missing some. The sample consists of around 300,000 clones, 80% to 90% of them appearing once. Sequencing was done on a sample of peripheral blood. The receptors shown here come from a woman in her seventies with acute or convalescent COVID-19.

This CDR3 reads CASSVGAGAGNTEAFF. CDR3 sequence (DNA): TGTGCCAGCAGCGTAGGCGCAGGGGCCGGGAACACTGAAGCTTTCTTT. The rearrangement uses TRBV9 and TRBJ1-1; maybe TRBD1 (6 bases). This CDR3 region has 16 residues. V gave up 0 bases and J gave up 1 base, with 13 bases separating them. Germline CDR1 is SGDLS and CDR2 is YYNGEE.

The chain is built from TRBV2 and TRBJ1-1, with 8 bases aligning to TRBD1. Germline lookup yields CDR1 SNHLY and CDR2 FYNNEI. V dropped 5 bases and J dropped 5; count of bases not matched to a gene: 1. The CDR3 extends over 12 amino acids. The CDR3 here is CASSWTGTEAFF. In DNA, the CDR3 is TGTGCCAGCAGTTGGACAGGGACTGAAGCTTTCTTT. Supplemented by reference TRBV2 and TRBJ1-1, the full variable domain reads EPEVTQTPSHQVTQMGQEVILRCVPISNHLYFYWYRQILGQKVEFLVSFYNNEISEKSEIFDDQFSVERPDGSNFTLKIRSTKLEDSAMYFCASSWTGTEAFFGQGTRLTVV.

The chain uses TRBV18 and TRBJ2-3; TRBD1 might be the D (6 bases). V was trimmed by 6 bases and J by 4 bases, leaving 17 bases between them. Germline-derived CDR1 and CDR2 are KGHSH and LQKENI. CDR3 length equals 15 residues. The CDR3 reads CASSLQLQGSDTQYF. The CDR3 region has the DNA TGTGCCAGCTCCCTCCAGCTTCAGGGGTCAGATACGCAGTATTTT.

CDR3 nucleotide sequence: TGCGCCAGCAGCTTGGGCGGGGGCGTTGAGCAGTTCTTC. This translates into CASSLGGGVEQFF. The gene calls are TRBV5-1 and TRBJ2-1; D may be TRBD2 (7 bases). Trimming removed 0 bases from V and 9 bases from J, with 10 bases in between. The CDR3 length is 13 residues. The germline CDR1 and CDR2 sequences are SGHRS and YFSETQ.

The chain recombines TRBV7-8 with TRBJ1-1; no clear D. The germline CDR1 and CDR2 sequences are SGHVS and FQNEAQ. The V end was cut by 0 bases, the J end by 7 bases, with 9 bases between. The CDR3 covers 13 residues. The CDR3 loop is CASSLATGIEAFF. The CDR3 DNA reads as TGTGCCAGCAGCTTAGCGACGGGAATTGAAGCTTTCTTT.

As to this clone: Other nucleotide sequences from this sample produce the same CDR3. The chain couples TRBV5-1 to TRBJ2-1; 13 bases fit TRBD2. The length of the CDR3 is 15 residues. Germline trimming cut 2 bases from V and 7 bases from J; bases unmatched to any gene: 3. The germline V gene encodes CDR1 SGHRS and CDR2 YFSETQ. CDR3 in amino acids: CASSLLAGGPNEQFF. In DNA, the CDR3 is TGCGCCAGCAGCTTACTAGCGGGGGGGCCGAATGAGCAGTTCTTC.

The V call is TRBV27, the J call TRBJ2-7; D is ambiguous. The V gene's germline CDR1 is MNHEY and CDR2 SMNVEV (reference sequence). V lost 0 bases and J 2 bases, leaving 5 bases between the germline ends. The CDR3 totals 13 residues. DNA for the CDR3: TGTGCCAGCAGTTTATCGAGGACCTACGAGCAGTACTTC. This encodes CASSLSRTYEQYF.

This clone occurred once. The V and J genes are TRBV9 and TRBJ1-1; TRBD1 is a possible D gene (6 bases). This CDR3 comprises 15 residues. Germline V gene data show CDR1 as SGDLS and CDR2 as YYNGEE. Trimming cost V 2 bases and J 2 bases, with 13 bases left between them. CDR3 nucleotide sequence: TGTGCCAGCAGCGTGTTCGGGACACTCAACACTGAAGCTTTCTTT. Translated: CASSVFGTLNTEAFF. Looking up the rest from reference TRBV9 and TRBJ1-1 gives the full variable domain: DSGVTQTPKHLITATGQRVTLRCSPRSGDLSVYWYQQSLDQGLQFLIQYYNGEERAKGNILERFSAQQFPDLHSELNLSSLELGDSALYFCASSVFGTLNTEAFFGQGTRLTVV.

The chain has TRBV6-4 and TRBJ2-1; 9 bases align to TRBD1. In germline, CDR1 is MRHNA, CDR2 SNTAGT. The CDR3 is made up of 16 amino acids. V dropped 8 bases and J dropped 0; count of bases not matched to a gene: 8. CDR3 DNA: TGTGCCAGCGTTAGGGGACAGGGCCACTCCTACAATGAGCAGTTCTTC. The encoded protein is CASVRGQGHSYNEQFF.

CDR3 nucleotide sequence: TGTGCCAGCAGCAAAGTACGGACACCGGGAGGAGAAAAACTGTTTTTT. Protein product: CASSKVRTPGGEKLFF. The genes are TRBV21-1 and TRBJ1-4. TRBV21-1 is annotated as a pseudogene. CDR3 length: 16 residues.

The J gene is TRBJ2-4, the V gene TRBV11-2; TRBD2 matches at 7 bases. The CDR3 consists of 13 residues. V shed 8 bases, J shed 0 bases, and the junction held 1 base outside the gene matches. Germline CDR1 and CDR2: SGHAT and FQNNGV. CDR3 coding DNA: TGTGCCAGCCGGGGGGTAGCCAAAAACATTCAGTACTTC. Protein: CASRGVAKNIQYF. The whole variable domain, remainder taken from reference TRBV11-2 and TRBJ2-4, is EAGVAQSPRYKIIEKRQSVAFWCNPISGHATLYWYQQILGQGPKLLIQFQNNGVVDDSQLPKDRFSAERLKGVDSTLKIQPAKLEDSAVYLCASRGVAKNIQYFGAGTRLSVL.

The chain links TRBV5-4 to TRBJ1-2, with TRBD1 as a possible D gene (5 bases). Germline values: CDR1 SGHNT, CDR2 YYREEE (reference sequence). The V end was cut by 4 bases, the J end by 4 bases, with 11 bases between. The CDR3 has 13 residues. This chain's CDR3 is CASSPRDFYGYTF. For the CDR3, the DNA is TGTGCCAGCAGCCCTAGGGACTTCTATGGCTACACCTTC.

The J gene is TRBJ2-7, the V gene TRBV11-3, with TRBD2 matching over 7 bases. This CDR3 is 14 amino acids long. Germline V gene lookup returns CDR1 SGHNT and CDR2 YENEEA. V dropped 5 bases and J dropped 5; count of bases not matched to a gene: 9. The CDR3 is CASSRPDGGNEQYF. CDR3 DNA sequence: TGTGCCAGCAGCCGCCCGGACGGGGGGAACGAGCAGTACTTC.

The chain carries TRBV5-1 and TRBJ1-1; 7 bases agree with TRBD1. V trimming: 6 bases; J trimming: 1 base; junction bases outside the gene matches: 6. The CDR3 consists of 14 residues. CDR1 SGHRS and CDR2 YFSETQ come from the germline V gene. For the CDR3, the DNA is TGCGCCAGCACCCTCCGGACAGGGAACACTGAAGCTTTCTTT. The encoded protein is CASTLRTGNTEAFF.